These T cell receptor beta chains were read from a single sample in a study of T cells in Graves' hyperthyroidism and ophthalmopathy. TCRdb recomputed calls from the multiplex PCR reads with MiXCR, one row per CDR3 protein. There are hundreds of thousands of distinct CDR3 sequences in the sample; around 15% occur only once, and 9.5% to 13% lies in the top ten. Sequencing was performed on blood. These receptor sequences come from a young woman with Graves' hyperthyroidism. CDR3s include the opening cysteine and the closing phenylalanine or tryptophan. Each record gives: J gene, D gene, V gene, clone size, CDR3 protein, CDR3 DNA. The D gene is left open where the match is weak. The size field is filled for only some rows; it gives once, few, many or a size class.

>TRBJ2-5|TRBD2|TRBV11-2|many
CASAPAGTTVWETQYF
TGTGCCAGCGCGCCCGCCGGGACTACTGTTTGGGAGACCCAGTACTTC
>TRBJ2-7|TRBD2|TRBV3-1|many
CASSAQASGRAFNEQYF
TGTGCCAGCAGCGCGCAAGCTAGCGGGAGGGCTTTCAACGAGCAGTACTTC
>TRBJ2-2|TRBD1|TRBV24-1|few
CATSDAGQGARGELFF
TGTGCCACCAGTGACGCGGGACAGGGGGCGCGCGGGGAGCTGTTTTTT
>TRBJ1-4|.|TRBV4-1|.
CASSQRGVINEKLFF
TGCGCCAGCAGCCAGAGGGGGGTCATAAATGAAAAACTGTTTTTT
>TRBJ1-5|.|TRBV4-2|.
CASSQSTSYTQPQHF
TGTGCCAGCAGCCAATCGACAAGTTATACTCAGCCCCAGCATTTT
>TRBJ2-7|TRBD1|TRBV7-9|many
CASSRDSTYEQYF
TGTGCCAGCAGCCGGGACAGCACCTACGAGCAGTACTTC
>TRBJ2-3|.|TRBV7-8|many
CASRTVYTDTQYF
TGTGCCAGCAGGACAGTTTACACAGATACGCAGTATTTT
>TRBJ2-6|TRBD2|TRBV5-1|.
CASKPAGGAGANVLTF
TGCGCCAGCAAGCCCGCGGGGGGGGCCGGGGCCAACGTCCTGACTTTC
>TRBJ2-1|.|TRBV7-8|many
CASSIVFGIGDNEQFF
TGTGCCAGCAGTATCGTCTTCGGGATCGGGGACAATGAGCAGTTCTTC
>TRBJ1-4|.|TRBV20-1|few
CSATGNEKLFF
TGCAGTGCTACAGGAAATGAAAAACTGTTTTTT
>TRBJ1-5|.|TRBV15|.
CATRRPDVSSNQPQHF
TGTGCCACCAGACGCCCGGACGTCTCTAGCAATCAGCCCCAGCATTTT
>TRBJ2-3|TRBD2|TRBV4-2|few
CASSQELAGADTQYF
TGTGCCAGCAGCCAAGAACTAGCGGGAGCAGATACGCAGTATTTT
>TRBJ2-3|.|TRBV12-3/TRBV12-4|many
CASSRGQGRDTQYF
TGTGCCAGCAGTCGTGGGCAGGGTCGGGATACGCAGTATTTT
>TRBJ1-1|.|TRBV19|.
CASALTANTEAFF
TGTGCCAGCGCATTAACAGCGAACACTGAAGCTTTCTTT
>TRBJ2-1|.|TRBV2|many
CASSPRRYNEQFF
TGTGCCAGCAGCCCGCGGCGGTATAATGAGCAGTTCTTC